A single sample gave rise to the 15 T cell receptor beta chains below, sequenced in a study of blood T cell repertoires in COVID-19. Sequencing was performed with immunoSEQ multiplex PCR; in TCRdb, only in-frame clones are kept and a portion is missing. The sample includes some 300,000 clones, around 87% of them seen just once. Sequenced material: peripheral blood. These TCRs come from a man in his 70s with acute or convalescent COVID-19.

The chain links TRBV7-9 to TRBJ1-2; 7 bases match TRBD1. The length of the CDR3 is 14 residues. The V and J ends lost 5 bases and 4 bases, in that order; junction bases with no gene match: 7. Germline V gene data show CDR1 as SEHNR and CDR2 as FQNEAQ (reference sequence). The CDR3 region has the DNA TGTGCCAGCAGCCCAAGACAGGGTAGCTATGGCTACACCTTC. Protein sequence: CASSPRQGSYGYTF.

The genes are TRBV7-3 and TRBJ2-5; D gene ambiguous. The CDR3 contains 13 residues. Looked up from germline, CDR1 is SGHTA and CDR2 is FQGTGA. V lost 1 base, J lost 1 base, and 4 bases lay in between. CDR3 residues: CASSLNTQETQYF. The CDR3 DNA follows: TGTGCCAGCAGCTTAAACACCCAAGAGACCCAGTACTTC.

This clone showed up just once. V is TRBV27 and J is TRBJ1-5, with 7 positions matching TRBD1. CDR3 length equals 14 residues. V shed 7 bases, J shed 4 bases, and the junction held 7 bases outside the gene matches. CDR1 is MNHEY and CDR2 is SMNVEV in the germline V gene (reference sequence). The CDR3 protein is CASKADRLNQPQHF. For the CDR3, the DNA is TGTGCCAGCAAGGCGGACAGGCTAAATCAGCCCCAGCATTTT.

The chain has TRBV28 and TRBJ1-4; D ambiguous. In germline, CDR1 is MDHEN, CDR2 SYDVKM. The germline V and J ends were trimmed by 2 bases and 0 bases, with 10 bases remaining between them. This CDR3 has 16 residues. The CDR3 region is CASSLSLGPTNEKLFF. The CDR3 DNA is TGTGCCAGCAGTTTAAGCCTAGGCCCAACTAATGAAAAACTGTTTTTT.

The chain links TRBV4-3 to TRBJ1-2; tentatively, D is TRBD1 (6 bases). Germline CDR1 and CDR2: LGHNA and YSLEER. The CDR3 has 14 residues. The V gene lost 4 bases and the J gene lost 4 bases, with 13 bases spanning the gap. CDR3 sequence: CASSPRQEAYGYTF. CDR3 DNA: TGCGCCAGCAGCCCTCGACAGGAGGCCTATGGCTACACCTTC.

This clone has just one count. V and J are TRBV7-8 and TRBJ1-4; 7 bases match TRBD1. The CDR3 sequence is 16 residues long. With 5 bases clipped from V and 0 bases from J, the junction kept 6 bases outside the gene matches. CDR1 SGHVS and CDR2 FQNEAQ come from the germline V gene. The CDR3 DNA follows: TGTGCCAGCAGCCTGGGACAGCCGGCAACTAATGAAAAACTGTTTTTT. This encodes CASSLGQPATNEKLFF. The whole variable domain, filled in from reference TRBV7-8 and TRBJ1-4, reads GAGVSQSPRYKVAKRGQDVALRCDPISGHVSLFWYQQALGQGPEFLTYFQNEAQLDKSGLPSDRFFAERPEGSVSTLKIQRTQQEDSAVYLCASSLGQPATNEKLFFGSGTQLSVL.

This chain uses TRBV6-6 with TRBJ1-2, with 8 bases matching TRBD1. Trimming cost V 6 bases and J 0 bases; bases outside gene matches: 6. The CDR3 runs 15 residues. CDR1 is MNHNY and CDR2 is SVGAGI in the germline V gene (reference sequence). The DNA for the CDR3 is TGTGCCAGCAGGCGCCGGGACAGGACTAACTATGGCTACACCTTC. This sequence encodes CASRRRDRTNYGYTF.

V and J are TRBV28 and TRBJ2-2, with D possibly matching TRBD1 (6 bases). From germline, CDR1 is MDHEN and CDR2 SYDVKM. The CDR3 length is 16 residues. V lost 7 bases to trimming and J lost 0 bases, with 15 bases between them. The CDR3 sequence: CASTQHGGTNTGELFF. CDR3 DNA sequence: TGTGCCAGCACCCAGCATGGGGGCACGAACACCGGGGAGCTGTTTTTT.

This rearrangement joins TRBV4-3 to TRBJ2-1; D is unresolved. CDR1 is LGHNA, CDR2 YSLEER, per germline. The germline V and J ends were trimmed by 1 base and 7 bases, with 14 bases remaining between them. CDR3 size: 15 residues. The CDR3 loop reads CASSQAIGGLNEQFF. In DNA form, the CDR3 reads TGCGCCAGCAGCCAAGCAATCGGCGGATTAAATGAGCAGTTCTTC.

V gene TRBV6-2 or TRBV6-3 combines with J gene TRBJ1-5; TRBD1 agrees at 9 bases. The junction had 9 bases not matched to a gene; V was cut back by 2 bases and J by 7 bases. The germline gives CDR1 MNHEY, CDR2 SVGEGT. This CDR3 contains 16 residues. CDR3 sequence reads: CASSYLDRGRGQPQHF. DNA for the CDR3: TGTGCCAGCAGTTACCTGGACAGGGGCAGGGGGCAGCCCCAGCATTTT.

This clone was observed once. The chain combines TRBV7-2 with TRBJ2-2, with D possibly matching TRBD1 (6 bases). This CDR3 has 12 residues. V was pared by 5 bases and J by 12 bases, with 13 bases between. Germline CDR1 SGHTA, CDR2 FQGNSA. The CDR3 bases are TGTGCCAGCAGCAACCGGGACAATCAGCTGTTTTTT. It encodes CASSNRDNQLFF.

V and J are TRBV6-5 and TRBJ1-3, with no clear D. Trimming shortened V by 2 bases and J by 4 bases, and 12 bases separated the two germline ends. Germline V gene data show CDR1 as MNHEY and CDR2 as SVGAGI. The CDR3 contains 15 residues. The CDR3 region has the DNA TGTGCCAGCAGTTACCTCCCCACGGGAGGAAACACCATATATTTT. It encodes CASSYLPTGGNTIYF.

The chain recombines TRBV24-1 with TRBJ2-3; 9 nucleotides align to TRBD2. Germline CDR1 reads KGHDR; CDR2 reads SFDVKD. The CDR3 is 15 amino acids. V trimming: 6 bases; J trimming: 4 bases; junction bases outside the gene matches: 7. The CDR3 here is CATSRAGGNPDTQYF. CDR3 sequence (DNA): TGTGCCACCAGTCGAGCGGGAGGAAACCCAGATACGCAGTATTTT.

The rearrangement uses TRBV18 and TRBJ1-1; no reliable D call. In germline, CDR1 is KGHSH, CDR2 LQKENI. Deletions cut 5 bases from V and 4 bases from J, with 11 bases between. The length of the CDR3 is 13 residues. CDR3 residues: CASSSPLVTEAFF. The CDR3 nucleotides read TGTGCCAGCTCATCTCCCCTAGTCACTGAAGCTTTCTTT.

In this sample, this clone turned up once. CDR3 loop: CASSRDNYGEQYF. The CDR3 DNA is TGTGCCAGCAGCCGGGACAACTATGGGGAGCAGTACTTC. The V gene is TRBV5-5, the J gene TRBJ2-7, with a weak D call TRBD1 (6 bases). The CDR3 extends over 13 amino acids. V was cut by 4 bases and J by 7 bases, with 15 bases left in between. CDR1 is SGHKS and CDR2 is YYEKEE in the germline V gene (reference sequence).